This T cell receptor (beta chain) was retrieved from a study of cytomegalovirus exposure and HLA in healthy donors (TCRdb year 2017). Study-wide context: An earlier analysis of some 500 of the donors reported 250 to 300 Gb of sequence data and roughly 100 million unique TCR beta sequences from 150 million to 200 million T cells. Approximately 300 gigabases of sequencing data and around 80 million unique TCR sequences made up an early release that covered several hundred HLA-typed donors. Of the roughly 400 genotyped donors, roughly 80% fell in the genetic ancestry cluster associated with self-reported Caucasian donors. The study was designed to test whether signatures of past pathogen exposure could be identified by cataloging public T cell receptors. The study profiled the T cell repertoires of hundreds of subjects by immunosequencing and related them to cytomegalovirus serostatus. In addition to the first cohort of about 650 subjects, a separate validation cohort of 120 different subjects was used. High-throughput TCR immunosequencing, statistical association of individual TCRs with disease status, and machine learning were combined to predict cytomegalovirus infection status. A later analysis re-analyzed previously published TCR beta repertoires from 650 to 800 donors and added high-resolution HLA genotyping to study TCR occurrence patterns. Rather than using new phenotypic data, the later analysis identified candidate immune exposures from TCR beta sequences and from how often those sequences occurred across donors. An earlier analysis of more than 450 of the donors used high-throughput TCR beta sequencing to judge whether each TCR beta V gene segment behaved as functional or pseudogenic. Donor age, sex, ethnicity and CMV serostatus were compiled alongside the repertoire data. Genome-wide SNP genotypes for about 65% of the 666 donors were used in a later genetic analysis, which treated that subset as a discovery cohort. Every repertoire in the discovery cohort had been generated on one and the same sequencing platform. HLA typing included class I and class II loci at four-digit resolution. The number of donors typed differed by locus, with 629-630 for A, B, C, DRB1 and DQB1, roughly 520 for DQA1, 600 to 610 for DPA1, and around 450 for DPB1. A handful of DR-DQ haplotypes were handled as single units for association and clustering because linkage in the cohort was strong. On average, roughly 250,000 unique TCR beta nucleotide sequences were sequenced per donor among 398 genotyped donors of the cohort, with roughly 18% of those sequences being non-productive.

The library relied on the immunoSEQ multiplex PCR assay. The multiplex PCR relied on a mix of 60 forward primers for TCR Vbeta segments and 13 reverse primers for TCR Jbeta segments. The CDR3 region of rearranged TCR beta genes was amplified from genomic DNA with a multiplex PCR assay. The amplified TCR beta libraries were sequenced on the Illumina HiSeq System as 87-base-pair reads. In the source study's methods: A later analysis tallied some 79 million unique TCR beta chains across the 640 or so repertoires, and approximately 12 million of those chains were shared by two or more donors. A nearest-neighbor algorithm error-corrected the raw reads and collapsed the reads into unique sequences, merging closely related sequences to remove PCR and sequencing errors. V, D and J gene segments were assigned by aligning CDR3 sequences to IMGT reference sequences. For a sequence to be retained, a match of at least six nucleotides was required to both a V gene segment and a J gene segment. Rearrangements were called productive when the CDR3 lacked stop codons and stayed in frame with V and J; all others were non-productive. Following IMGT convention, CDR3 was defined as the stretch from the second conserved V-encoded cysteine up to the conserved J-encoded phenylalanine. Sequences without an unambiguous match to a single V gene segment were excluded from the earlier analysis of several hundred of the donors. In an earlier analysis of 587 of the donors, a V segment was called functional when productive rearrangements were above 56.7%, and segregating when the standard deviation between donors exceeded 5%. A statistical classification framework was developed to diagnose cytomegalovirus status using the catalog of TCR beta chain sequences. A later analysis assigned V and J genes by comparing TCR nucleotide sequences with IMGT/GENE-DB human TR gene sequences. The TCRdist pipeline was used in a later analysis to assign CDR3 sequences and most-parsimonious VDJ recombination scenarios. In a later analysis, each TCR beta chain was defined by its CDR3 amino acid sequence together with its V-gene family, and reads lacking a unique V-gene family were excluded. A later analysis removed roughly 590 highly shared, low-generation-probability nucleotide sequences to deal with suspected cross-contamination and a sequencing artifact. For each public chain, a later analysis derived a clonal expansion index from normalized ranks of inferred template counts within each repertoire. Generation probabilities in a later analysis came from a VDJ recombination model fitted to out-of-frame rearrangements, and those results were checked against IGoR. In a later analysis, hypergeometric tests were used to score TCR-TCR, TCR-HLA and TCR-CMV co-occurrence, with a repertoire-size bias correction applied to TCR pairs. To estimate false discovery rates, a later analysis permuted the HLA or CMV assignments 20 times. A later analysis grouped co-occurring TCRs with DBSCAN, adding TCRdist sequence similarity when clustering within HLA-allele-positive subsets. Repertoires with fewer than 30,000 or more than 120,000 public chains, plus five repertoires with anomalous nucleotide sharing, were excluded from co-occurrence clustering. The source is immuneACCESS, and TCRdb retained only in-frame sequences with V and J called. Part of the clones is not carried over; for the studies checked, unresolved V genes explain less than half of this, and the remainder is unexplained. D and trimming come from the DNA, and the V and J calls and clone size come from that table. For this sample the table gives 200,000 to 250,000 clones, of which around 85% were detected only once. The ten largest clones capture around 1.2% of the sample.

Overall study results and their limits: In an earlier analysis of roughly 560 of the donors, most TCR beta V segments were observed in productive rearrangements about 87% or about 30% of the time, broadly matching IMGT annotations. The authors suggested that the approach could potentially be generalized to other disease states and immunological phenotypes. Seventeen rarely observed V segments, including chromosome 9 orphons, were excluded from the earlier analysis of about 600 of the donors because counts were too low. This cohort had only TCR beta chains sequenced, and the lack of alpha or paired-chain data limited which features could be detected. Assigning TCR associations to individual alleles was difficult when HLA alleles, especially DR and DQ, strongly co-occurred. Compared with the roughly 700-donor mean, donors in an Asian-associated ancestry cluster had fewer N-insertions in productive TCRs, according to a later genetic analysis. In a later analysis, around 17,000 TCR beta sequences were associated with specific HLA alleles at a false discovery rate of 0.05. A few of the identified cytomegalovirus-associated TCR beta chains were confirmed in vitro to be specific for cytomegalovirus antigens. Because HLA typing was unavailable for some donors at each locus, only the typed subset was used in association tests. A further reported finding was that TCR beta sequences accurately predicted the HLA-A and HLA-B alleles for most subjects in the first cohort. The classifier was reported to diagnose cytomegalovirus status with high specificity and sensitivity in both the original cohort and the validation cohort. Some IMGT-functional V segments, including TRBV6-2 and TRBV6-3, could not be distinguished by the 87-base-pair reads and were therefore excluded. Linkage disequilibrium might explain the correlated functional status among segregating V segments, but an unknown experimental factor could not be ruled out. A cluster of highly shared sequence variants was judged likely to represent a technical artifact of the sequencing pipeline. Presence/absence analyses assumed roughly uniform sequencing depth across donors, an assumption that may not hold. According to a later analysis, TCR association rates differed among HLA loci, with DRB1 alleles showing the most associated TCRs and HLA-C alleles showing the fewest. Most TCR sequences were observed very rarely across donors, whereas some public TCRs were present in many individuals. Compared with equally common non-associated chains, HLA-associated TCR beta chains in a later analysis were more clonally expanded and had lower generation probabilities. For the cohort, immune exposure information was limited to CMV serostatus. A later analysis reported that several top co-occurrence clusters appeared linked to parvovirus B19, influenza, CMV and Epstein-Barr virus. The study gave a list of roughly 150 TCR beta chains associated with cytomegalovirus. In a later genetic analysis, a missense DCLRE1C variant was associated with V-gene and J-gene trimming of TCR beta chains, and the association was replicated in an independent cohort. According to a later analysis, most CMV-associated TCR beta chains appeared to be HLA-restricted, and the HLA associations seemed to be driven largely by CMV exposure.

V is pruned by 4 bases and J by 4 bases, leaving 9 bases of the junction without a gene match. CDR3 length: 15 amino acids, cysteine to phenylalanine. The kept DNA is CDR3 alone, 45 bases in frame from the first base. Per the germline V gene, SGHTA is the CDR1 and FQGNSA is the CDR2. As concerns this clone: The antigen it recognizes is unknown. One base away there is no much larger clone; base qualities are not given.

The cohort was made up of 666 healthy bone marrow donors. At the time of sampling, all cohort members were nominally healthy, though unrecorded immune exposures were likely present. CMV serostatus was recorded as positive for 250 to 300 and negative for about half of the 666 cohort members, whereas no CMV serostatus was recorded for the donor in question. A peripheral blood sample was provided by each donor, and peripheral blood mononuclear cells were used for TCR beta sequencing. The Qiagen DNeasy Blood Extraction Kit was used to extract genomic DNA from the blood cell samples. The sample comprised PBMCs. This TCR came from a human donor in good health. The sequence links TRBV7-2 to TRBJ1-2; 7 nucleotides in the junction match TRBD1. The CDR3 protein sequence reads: CASSSPDRLTYGYTF. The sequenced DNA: TGTGCCAGCAGCTCCCCGGACAGGTTGACCTATGGCTACACCTTC.